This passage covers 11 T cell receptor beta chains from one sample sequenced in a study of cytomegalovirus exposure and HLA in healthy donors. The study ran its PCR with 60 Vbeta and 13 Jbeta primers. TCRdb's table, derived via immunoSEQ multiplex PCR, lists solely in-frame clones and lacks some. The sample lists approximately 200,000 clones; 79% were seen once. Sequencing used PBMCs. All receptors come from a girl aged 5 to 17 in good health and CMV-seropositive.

CDR3 sequence: CASSARFSDIQYF. DNA of the CDR3: TGTGCCAGCAGCGCACGGTTTAGCGACATTCAGTACTTC. The chain employs TRBV7-2 and TRBJ2-4, with a tentative D call TRBD2 (5 bases). Germline V lookup: CDR1 SGHTA, CDR2 FQGNSA. The CDR3 loop spans 13 amino acids. The V gene lost 5 bases and the J gene lost 8 bases, with 13 bases spanning the gap.

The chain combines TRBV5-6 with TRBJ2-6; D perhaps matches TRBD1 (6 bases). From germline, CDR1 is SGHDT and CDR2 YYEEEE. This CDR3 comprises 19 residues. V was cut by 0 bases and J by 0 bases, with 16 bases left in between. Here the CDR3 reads CASSLVSTGLGSGANVLTF. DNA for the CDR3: TGTGCCAGCAGCTTGGTCTCGACAGGCCTTGGCTCTGGGGCCAACGTCCTGACTTTC.

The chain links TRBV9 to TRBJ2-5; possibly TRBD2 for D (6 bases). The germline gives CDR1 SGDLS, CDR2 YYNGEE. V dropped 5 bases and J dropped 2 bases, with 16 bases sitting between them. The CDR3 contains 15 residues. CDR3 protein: CASSPTAGSQETQYF. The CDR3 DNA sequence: TGTGCCAGCAGTCCAACCGCGGGGAGTCAAGAGACCCAGTACTTC. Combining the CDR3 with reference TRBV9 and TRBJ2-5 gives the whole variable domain DSGVTQTPKHLITATGQRVTLRCSPRSGDLSVYWYQQSLDQGLQFLIQYYNGEERAKGNILERFSAQQFPDLHSELNLSSLELGDSALYFCASSPTAGSQETQYFGPGTRLLVL.

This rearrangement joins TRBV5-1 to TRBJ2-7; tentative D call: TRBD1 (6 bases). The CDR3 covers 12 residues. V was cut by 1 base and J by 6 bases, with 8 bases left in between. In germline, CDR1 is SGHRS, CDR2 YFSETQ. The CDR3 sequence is CASSLWGREQYF. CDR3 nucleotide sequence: TGCGCCAGCAGCTTGTGGGGGCGCGAGCAGTACTTC. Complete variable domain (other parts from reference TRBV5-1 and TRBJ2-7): KAGVTQTPRYLIKTRGQQVTLSCSPISGHRSVSWYQQTPGQGLQFLFEYFSETQRNKGNFPGRFSGRQFSNSRSEMNVSTLELGDSALYLCASSLWGREQYFGPGTRLTVT.

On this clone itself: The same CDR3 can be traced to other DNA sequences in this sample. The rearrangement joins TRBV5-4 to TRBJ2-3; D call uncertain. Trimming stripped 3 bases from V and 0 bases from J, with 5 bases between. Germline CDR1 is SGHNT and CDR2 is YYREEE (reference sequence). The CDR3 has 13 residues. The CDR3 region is CASSSPSTDTQYF. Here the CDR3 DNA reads TGTGCCAGCAGCTCCCCTAGCACAGATACGCAGTATTTT.

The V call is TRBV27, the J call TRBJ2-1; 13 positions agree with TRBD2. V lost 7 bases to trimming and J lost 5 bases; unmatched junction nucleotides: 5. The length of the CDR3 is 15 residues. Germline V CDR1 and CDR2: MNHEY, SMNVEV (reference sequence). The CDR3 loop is CASTTGTSGNNEQFF. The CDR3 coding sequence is TGTGCCAGCACTACCGGGACTAGCGGGAACAATGAGCAGTTCTTC.

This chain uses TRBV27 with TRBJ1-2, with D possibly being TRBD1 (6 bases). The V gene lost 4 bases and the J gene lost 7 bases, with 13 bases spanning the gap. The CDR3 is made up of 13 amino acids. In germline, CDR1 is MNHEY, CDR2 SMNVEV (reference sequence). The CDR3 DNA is TGTGCCAGCAGTTCCACAGGGTGGGGTGGCTACACCTTC. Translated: CASSSTGWGGYTF.

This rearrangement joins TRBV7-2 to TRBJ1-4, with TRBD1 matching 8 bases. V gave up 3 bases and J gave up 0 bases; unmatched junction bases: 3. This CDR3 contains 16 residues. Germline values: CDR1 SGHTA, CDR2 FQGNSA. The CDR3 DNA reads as TGTGCCAGCAGCTTCGGACAGGGAACAACTAATGAAAAACTGTTTTTT. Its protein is CASSFGQGTTNEKLFF.

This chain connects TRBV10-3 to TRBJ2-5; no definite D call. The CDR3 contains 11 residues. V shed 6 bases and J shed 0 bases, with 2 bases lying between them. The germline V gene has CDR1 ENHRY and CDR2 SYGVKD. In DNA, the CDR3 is TGTGCCATCAGCAACCAAGAGACCCAGTACTTC. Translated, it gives CAISNQETQYF.

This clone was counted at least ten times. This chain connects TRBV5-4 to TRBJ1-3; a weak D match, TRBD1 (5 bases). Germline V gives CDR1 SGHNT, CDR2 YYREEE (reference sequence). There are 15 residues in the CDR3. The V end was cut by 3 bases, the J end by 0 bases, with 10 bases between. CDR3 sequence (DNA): TGTGCCAGCAGCTGGGGGGGGGACTCTGGAAACACCATATATTTT. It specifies CASSWGGDSGNTIYF.

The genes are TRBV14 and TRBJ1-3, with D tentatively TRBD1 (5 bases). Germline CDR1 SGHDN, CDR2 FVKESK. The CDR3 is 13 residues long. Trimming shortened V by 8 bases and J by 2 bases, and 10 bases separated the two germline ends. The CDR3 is CASYQGAGNTIYF. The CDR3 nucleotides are TGTGCCAGCTATCAGGGCGCTGGAAACACCATATATTTT.